One sample yielded the 32 T cell receptor beta chains listed below, sequenced in a study of cytomegalovirus exposure and HLA in healthy donors. The protocol was immunoSEQ multiplex PCR, while the TCRdb copy is restricted to in-frame clones and leaves out a portion. The repertoire has 150,000 to 200,000 clones, 89% of them found once; the top ten carry under 13%. Sequencing was performed on PBMCs. Source of these receptors: a young woman in good health and CMV-seropositive.

V and J are TRBV30 and TRBJ1-1; TRBD1 might be the D (6 bases). V was shortened by 8 bases and J by 1 base, with 11 bases between the two germline ends. CDR1 and CDR2 from the germline V gene are GTSNPN and SVGIG (reference sequence). The CDR3 length is 12 residues. The CDR3 loop is CAGKTGNTEAFF. The CDR3 DNA follows: TGTGCCGGGAAGACAGGGAACACTGAAGCTTTCTTT.

V usage is TRBV6-6 and J usage is TRBJ2-7, with 7 bases identical to TRBD1. The CDR3 sequence is 14 residues long. Trimming at V came to 0 bases and at J to 5 bases, leaving 4 bases not matched to a gene. In germline, CDR1 is MNHNY, CDR2 SVGAGI (reference sequence). The CDR3 spells CASSYSSQGDEQYF. DNA for the CDR3: TGTGCCAGCAGTTACTCGAGTCAGGGGGACGAGCAGTACTTC.

The V call is TRBV30, the J call TRBJ2-1; 14 bases align to TRBD2. This CDR3 has 16 residues. The germline gives CDR1 GTSNPN, CDR2 SVGIG (reference sequence). The ends lost 4 bases at V and 1 base at J; junction bases unmatched: 3. CDR3 protein: CAWNGLAGGSYNEQFF. The DNA for the CDR3 is TGTGCCTGGAACGGACTAGCGGGAGGATCCTACAATGAGCAGTTCTTC.

V usage is TRBV5-1 and J usage is TRBJ2-1; 7 nucleotides agree with TRBD2. Germline V gene sequence: CDR1 SGHRS, CDR2 YFSETQ. The CDR3 loop spans 13 amino acids. With 0 bases clipped from V and 7 bases from J, the junction kept 1 base outside the gene matches. The CDR3 nucleotides read TGCGCCAGCAGCTTGGCCGGGAGGAATGAGCAGTTCTTC. Translated: CASSLAGRNEQFF.

This clone came up a few times. V is TRBV6-4 and J is TRBJ2-3, with 9 bases fitting TRBD1. The germline V gene has CDR1 MRHNA and CDR2 SNTAGT. Trimming took 6 bases from V and 2 from J; bases not matched to a gene: 6. The CDR3 is made up of 15 amino acids. The CDR3 loop reads CASSLGTGITDTQYF. CDR3 sequence (DNA): TGTGCCAGCAGCCTAGGGACAGGGATCACAGATACGCAGTATTTT.

As to this clone: At the DNA level, this CDR3 is encoded by other sequences in the same sample as well. The rearrangement joins TRBV6-5 to TRBJ2-7; tentatively, D is TRBD2 (5 bases). The CDR3 totals 13 residues. Deletions cut 2 bases from V and 2 bases from J, with 7 bases between. Germline CDR1 is MNHEY and CDR2 is SVGAGI. The CDR3 spells CASSYPGTYEQYF. In DNA form, the CDR3 reads TGTGCCAGCAGTTACCCCGGGACCTACGAGCAGTACTTC.

This clone came up once. The V call is TRBV23-1, the J call TRBJ2-5; 12 bases are a match to TRBD2. TRBV23-1 is marked as an open reading frame, function uncertain. This CDR3 region has 17 residues. V was clipped by 2 bases and J by 5 bases; unmatched bases: 9. The CDR3 protein is CASSQPPKTSGSETQYF. In DNA, the CDR3 is TGCGCCAGCAGTCAACCTCCCAAGACTAGCGGGAGTGAGACCCAGTACTTC.

The chain joins TRBV15 to TRBJ2-2, with TRBD2 matching over 10 bases. The CDR3 is 16 residues long. Trimming took 7 bases from V and 5 from J; bases not matched to a gene: 10. CDR1 is LNHNV, CDR2 YYDKDF, per germline (reference sequence). The CDR3 DNA reads TGTGCCACCACCCCGGCTAGCGGGAGAGAGACCGGGGAGCTGTTTTTT. This codes for CATTPASGRETGELFF.

This chain joins TRBV30 and TRBJ2-5, with D possibly TRBD1 on 6 matching bases. The CDR3 totals 11 residues. V gave up 0 bases and J gave up 7 bases, with 6 bases separating them. Germline V CDR1 and CDR2: GTSNPN, SVGIG (reference sequence). CDR3 DNA sequence: TGTGCCTGGAGTGTACAGGGGACCCAGTACTTC. Its protein product is CAWSVQGTQYF. Full variable domain (remainder filled in from reference TRBV30 and TRBJ2-5): SQTIHQWPATLVQPVGSPLSLECTVEGTSNPNLYWYRQAAGRGLQLLFYSVGIGQISSEVPQNLSASRPQDRQFILSSKKLLLSDSGFYLCAWSVQGTQYFGPGTRLLVL.

V gene TRBV19 combines with J gene TRBJ2-7, with 7 bases matching TRBD2. The CDR3 covers 15 residues. V was clipped by 2 bases and J by 1 base; unmatched bases: 5. Per the germline V gene, CDR1 is LNHDA and CDR2 is SQIVND (reference sequence). CDR3 loop: CASSIWAAGSYEQYF. CDR3 sequence (DNA): TGTGCCAGTAGTATATGGGCAGCGGGGTCCTACGAGCAGTACTTC. Complete variable domain (other parts from reference TRBV19 and TRBJ2-7): DGGITQSPKYLFRKEGQNVTLSCEQNLNHDAMYWYRQDPGQGLRLIYYSQIVNDFQKGDIAEGYSVSREKKESFPLTVTSAQKNPTAFYLCASSIWAAGSYEQYFGPGTRLTVT.

The chain is built from TRBV5-6 and TRBJ2-7; no definite D call. The CDR3 runs to 13 residues. Trimming left V 3 bases short and J 6 bases short, with 13 bases between. CDR1 is SGHDT and CDR2 is YYEEEE in the germline V gene. CDR3 region: CASSSWKRLEQYF. The CDR3 DNA follows: TGTGCCAGCAGCTCCTGGAAACGACTCGAGCAGTACTTC.

The chain recombines TRBV27 with TRBJ1-1, with a weak D call TRBD1 (5 bases). V lost 5 bases and J 1 base, leaving 17 bases between the germline ends. The CDR3 has 16 residues. Germline-derived CDR1 and CDR2 are MNHEY and SMNVEV (reference sequence). In DNA, the CDR3 is TGTGCCAGCAGTACGTTAGCCCTGGACAAGAACACTGAAGCTTTCTTT. Protein sequence: CASSTLALDKNTEAFF.

This rearrangement joins TRBV7-6 to TRBJ2-5; 11 bases fit TRBD2. The germline CDR1 and CDR2 sequences are SGHVS and FNYEAQ. The CDR3 has 15 residues. Trimming cost V 4 bases and J 4 bases; bases outside gene matches: 5. In DNA, the CDR3 is TGTGCCAGCAGCTCCAGGACTAGCGGGCTAGAGACCCAGTACTTC. Protein product: CASSSRTSGLETQYF.

This rearrangement joins TRBV28 to TRBJ2-7, with TRBD2 identical over 9 bases. The V gene's germline CDR1 is MDHEN and CDR2 SYDVKM. This CDR3 spans 16 amino acids. V lost 5 bases, J lost 2 bases, and 10 bases stayed unmatched. This CDR3 reads CASSISRLAGTYEQYF. DNA of the CDR3: TGTGCCAGCAGTATCTCCAGGCTAGCGGGAACCTACGAGCAGTACTTC.

J is TRBJ1-3 and V is TRBV2; D perhaps matches TRBD1 (6 bases). Deletions cut 8 bases from V and 0 bases from J, with 14 bases between. This CDR3 is 15 amino acids long. Germline assignment: CDR1 SNHLY and CDR2 FYNNEI. In DNA, the CDR3 is TGTGCCAGCTCCAGAGAGGGGGTCTCTGGAAACACCATATATTTT. Protein sequence: CASSREGVSGNTIYF.

The chain recombines TRBV11-3 with TRBJ2-3, with D uncertain. Per germline, CDR1 SGHNT and CDR2 YENEEA. The V end was cut by 4 bases, the J end by 1 base, with 6 bases between. The CDR3 sequence is 13 residues long. The CDR3 protein is CASSSPGTDTQYF. As DNA, the CDR3 is TGTGCCAGCAGCTCCCCCGGCACAGATACGCAGTATTTT.

The chain is built from TRBV5-1 and TRBJ2-5; 11 nucleotides match TRBD2. The V gene end was trimmed by 4 bases and the J gene end by 1 base; junction bases not matched to a gene: 3. CDR3 length equals 15 residues. The germline V gene has CDR1 SGHRS and CDR2 YFSETQ. CDR3 loop: CASSLGLAVQETQYF. The CDR3 nucleotides read TGCGCCAGCAGCCTGGGACTAGCGGTCCAAGAGACCCAGTACTTC.

The V gene is TRBV13, the J gene TRBJ1-4, with TRBD1 identical over 9 bases. With 9 bases clipped from V and 8 bases from J, the junction kept 7 bases outside the gene matches. The CDR3 consists of 13 residues. The germline V gene has CDR1 PRHDT and CDR2 FYEKMQ (reference sequence). The CDR3 nucleotides are TGTGCCAGAAGGGACAGGGAGGGAGAAAAACTGTTTTTT. Protein sequence: CARRDREGEKLFF.

The chain joins TRBV29-1 to TRBJ2-7; tentative D call: TRBD1 (5 bases). This CDR3 is 12 amino acids long. Germline-derived CDR1 and CDR2 are SQVTM and ANQGSEA. V dropped 3 bases and J dropped 3 bases, with 9 bases sitting between them. CDR3 sequence reads: CSVDVDSYEQYF. The CDR3 DNA reads TGCAGCGTTGACGTCGACAGCTACGAGCAGTACTTC.

V and J are TRBV11-2 and TRBJ2-3, with 7 bases identical to TRBD2. Germline V gene data show CDR1 as SGHAT and CDR2 as FQNNGV. This CDR3 has 17 amino acids. J lost 8 bases, V lost 5 bases, and 19 bases had no gene match. CDR3 in DNA: TGTGCCAGCAGCCCCATCCCCGGGCGGGAGATCGTCGGTACGCAGTATTTT. This translates into CASSPIPGREIVGTQYF.

The chain recombines TRBV18 with TRBJ1-3; TRBD1 matches 8 bases. In germline, CDR1 is KGHSH, CDR2 LQKENI. The V and J ends lost 3 bases and 4 bases, in that order; junction bases with no gene match: 5. The CDR3 spans 15 residues. The CDR3 region has the DNA TGTGCCAGCTCACCCAAGACAGGGGACGGAAACACCATATATTTT. This sequence encodes CASSPKTGDGNTIYF. The full variable domain, in which reference TRBV18 and TRBJ1-3 provide the parts outside the CDR3, is NAGVMQNPRHLVRRRGQEARLRCSPMKGHSHVYWYRQLPEEGLKFMVYLQKENIIDESGMPKERFSAEFPKEGPSILRIQQVVRGDSAAYFCASSPKTGDGNTIYFGEGSWLTVV.

The chain combines TRBV18 with TRBJ2-7, with D unclear. V gave up 0 bases and J gave up 3 bases, with 9 bases separating them. CDR3 length equals 14 residues. Germline loops: CDR1 KGHSH, CDR2 LQKENI. The CDR3 DNA sequence: TGTGCCAGCTCACCACCCACACACAACTACGAGCAGTACTTC. It yields the protein CASSPPTHNYEQYF.

The chain links TRBV4-3 to TRBJ2-5; 7 nucleotides match TRBD2. This CDR3 region has 17 residues. The germline gives CDR1 LGHNA, CDR2 YSLEER. V shed 4 bases and J 3 bases; nucleotides not matched to a gene: 14. For the CDR3, the DNA is TGCGCCAGCAGCCTTCTCCCCGCGGCTAGCGGTAAAGAGACCCAGTACTTC. Its translation is CASSLLPAASGKETQYF.

This clone has just a few counts. The J gene is TRBJ1-2, the V gene TRBV30; D remains ambiguous. The germline V gene has CDR1 GTSNPN and CDR2 SVGIG (reference sequence). CDR3 length: 12 amino acids. The V and J ends lost 3 bases and 1 base respectively, with 6 bases between them. The CDR3 DNA is TGTGCCTGGAGAGACTTTAACTATGGCTACACCTTC. Translating it yields CAWRDFNYGYTF.

The chain recombines TRBV2 with TRBJ2-3, with 9 nucleotides matching TRBD2. The CDR3 has 15 amino acids. The junction had 4 bases not matched to a gene; V was cut back by 0 bases and J by 6 bases. Germline V gene sequence: CDR1 SNHLY, CDR2 FYNNEI. CDR3 loop: CASSEARGRADTQYF. CDR3 nucleotides: TGTGCCAGCAGTGAAGCGCGCGGGAGGGCGGATACGCAGTATTTT.

The V gene is TRBV11-1, the J gene TRBJ2-1; TRBD1 matches 9 bases. Germline V gives CDR1 SGHAT, CDR2 FQDESV (reference sequence). The V gene end was trimmed by 5 bases and the J gene end by 1 base; junction bases not matched to a gene: 9. The CDR3 runs 17 residues. CDR3 protein: CASSEITDRGSYNEQFF. For the CDR3, the DNA is TGTGCCAGCAGCGAAATAACGGACAGGGGTTCCTACAATGAGCAGTTCTTC.

The J gene is TRBJ2-7, the V gene TRBV28, with D tentatively TRBD1 (6 bases). CDR3 size: 16 residues. Germline CDR1 is MDHEN and CDR2 is SYDVKM. Trimming shortened V by 7 bases and J by 2 bases, and 21 bases separated the two germline ends. The CDR3 DNA sequence: TGTGCCAGCAACAAAATCCGGGACACCTGGACCTACGAGCAGTACTTC. Translated: CASNKIRDTWTYEQYF.

This rearrangement joins TRBV19 to TRBJ1-2; 12 nucleotides match TRBD1. Germline V gene sequence: CDR1 LNHDA, CDR2 SQIVND (reference sequence). The trim removed 8 bases at V and 2 bases at J, leaving 3 bases unmatched. This CDR3 has 14 amino acids. Here the CDR3 DNA reads TGTGCCAGTCGCGGGACAGGGGGCAACTATGGCTACACCTTC. This sequence encodes CASRGTGGNYGYTF.

V and J are TRBV4-3 and TRBJ2-7; a possible D gene is TRBD1 (5 bases). Between the trimmed V and J ends, which lost 0 bases and 2 bases, there was a span of 11 bases. This CDR3 is 15 amino acids long. Germline V gene lookup returns CDR1 LGHNA and CDR2 YSLEER. The CDR3 protein is CASSQDSPGTYEQYF. In DNA, the CDR3 is TGCGCCAGCAGCCAAGATAGCCCAGGGACCTACGAGCAGTACTTC.

This clone was observed once. The V call is TRBV9, the J call TRBJ2-1, with 13 positions matching TRBD2. CDR3 length equals 16 residues. Germline trimming cut 4 bases from V and 7 bases from J; bases unmatched to any gene: 8. CDR1 is SGDLS, CDR2 YYNGEE, per germline. The CDR3 region is CASSIGLAGVGNEQFF. CDR3 bases: TGTGCCAGCAGCATCGGACTAGCGGGAGTGGGTAATGAGCAGTTCTTC.

The gene calls are TRBV7-9 and TRBJ2-7; D is undetermined. The CDR3 contains 14 residues. Trimming shortened V by 5 bases and J by 2 bases, and 13 bases separated the two germline ends. The germline V gene encodes CDR1 SEHNR and CDR2 FQNEAQ (reference sequence). The chain's CDR3 is CASSPLHPTYEQYF. Written as DNA, the CDR3 is TGTGCCAGCAGCCCACTCCACCCTACCTACGAGCAGTACTTC.

A few counts support this clone. At the DNA level, this CDR3 is encoded by other sequences in the same sample as well. The V call is TRBV6-1, the J call TRBJ2-3; 11 positions match TRBD2. V lost 2 bases and J lost 4; bases outside the gene matches: 2. Germline values: CDR1 MNHNS, CDR2 SASEGT. CDR3 size: 15 residues. The CDR3 protein is CASSELAGGPDTQYF. CDR3 bases: TGTGCCAGCAGTGAACTAGCGGGAGGCCCAGATACGCAGTATTTT.